This TCR beta chain is from a study of brain T cells in children with intractable seizures. The table lists this clone with a few counts. Surgery cases with the highest brain T cell transcript signatures were chosen for sequencing. The data were produced by immunoSEQ multiplex PCR, yet TCRdb's version contains in-frame clones alone and is incomplete. The sample consists of 1,500 to 1,900 clones, under 90% of them appearing once. The receptor was derived from a boy between 5 and 17 years old with focal cortical dysplasia and intractable seizures. The sequences come from resected brain tissue, collected at surgery.

The CDR3 coding sequence is TGCGCCACCAGGGACGGGGAGACCAACACTGAAGCTTTCTTT. Amino acids: CATRDGETNTEAFF. This chain connects TRBV10-1 to TRBJ1-1; TRBD1 might be the D (5 bases). Germline V gene lookup returns CDR1 WNHNN and CDR2 SYGVQD (reference sequence). The ends were cut back, 10 bases at V and 2 bases at J, with 17 bases in the middle. The CDR3 runs 14 residues.